This T cell receptor (beta chain) was observed in a study of OX40 agonist ivuxolimab in advanced cancers. Study in general: Treatment of patients was with ivuxolimab, an agonistic anti-OX40 (CD134) antibody.

Study-wide results and caveats: More expanded clones were found, on average, in CD8+ than in CD4+ T cells.

As regards this clone: Antigen specificity is unknown.

The data were produced by immunoSEQ multiplex PCR, yet TCRdb's version contains in-frame clones alone and is incomplete. The sample consists of 70,000 or so clones, about nine tenths of them appearing once. The CDR3 is 15 amino acids. Between the trimmed V and J ends, which lost 9 bases and 0 bases, there was a span of 15 bases. Per germline, CDR1 LNHDA and CDR2 SQIVND (reference sequence). The V gene is TRBV19, the J gene TRBJ1-5, with D hard to call. The input for sequencing was CD4+ or CD8+ T cells sorted from blood, taken in a trial of the OX40 agonist ivuxolimab. The sequence derives from an adult with an advanced solid tumor such as melanoma, head and neck, liver or kidney cancer. The CDR3 DNA reads TGTGCCAGCCGACGGAAGCCATATAGCAATCAGCCCCAGCATTTT. This encodes CASRRKPYSNQPQHF.